This paragraph reports one TCR beta chain. The data derive from a study of blood T cell repertoires in COVID-19. At the level of the study: PBMCs, B-cell-depleted T cells, or T cells provided the cDNA or gDNA that made up the material.

Clones were sequenced by immunoSEQ multiplex PCR, and TCRdb holds only the in-frame ones, with some missing. The sample carries tens of thousands of clones, around 90% recorded once. With 5 bases clipped from V and 7 bases from J, the junction kept 0 bases outside the gene matches. Germline V gives CDR1 LNHDA, CDR2 SQIVND (reference sequence). This CDR3 comprises 11 residues. The chain joins TRBV19 to TRBJ2-5; the match to TRBD1 covers 8 bases. The specimen was peripheral blood. This receptor was obtained from a man between 45 and 60 years old with active COVID-19. CDR3 DNA sequence: TGTGCCAGTAGTGGGACAGGGACCCAGTACTTC. Its translation is CASSGTGTQYF.